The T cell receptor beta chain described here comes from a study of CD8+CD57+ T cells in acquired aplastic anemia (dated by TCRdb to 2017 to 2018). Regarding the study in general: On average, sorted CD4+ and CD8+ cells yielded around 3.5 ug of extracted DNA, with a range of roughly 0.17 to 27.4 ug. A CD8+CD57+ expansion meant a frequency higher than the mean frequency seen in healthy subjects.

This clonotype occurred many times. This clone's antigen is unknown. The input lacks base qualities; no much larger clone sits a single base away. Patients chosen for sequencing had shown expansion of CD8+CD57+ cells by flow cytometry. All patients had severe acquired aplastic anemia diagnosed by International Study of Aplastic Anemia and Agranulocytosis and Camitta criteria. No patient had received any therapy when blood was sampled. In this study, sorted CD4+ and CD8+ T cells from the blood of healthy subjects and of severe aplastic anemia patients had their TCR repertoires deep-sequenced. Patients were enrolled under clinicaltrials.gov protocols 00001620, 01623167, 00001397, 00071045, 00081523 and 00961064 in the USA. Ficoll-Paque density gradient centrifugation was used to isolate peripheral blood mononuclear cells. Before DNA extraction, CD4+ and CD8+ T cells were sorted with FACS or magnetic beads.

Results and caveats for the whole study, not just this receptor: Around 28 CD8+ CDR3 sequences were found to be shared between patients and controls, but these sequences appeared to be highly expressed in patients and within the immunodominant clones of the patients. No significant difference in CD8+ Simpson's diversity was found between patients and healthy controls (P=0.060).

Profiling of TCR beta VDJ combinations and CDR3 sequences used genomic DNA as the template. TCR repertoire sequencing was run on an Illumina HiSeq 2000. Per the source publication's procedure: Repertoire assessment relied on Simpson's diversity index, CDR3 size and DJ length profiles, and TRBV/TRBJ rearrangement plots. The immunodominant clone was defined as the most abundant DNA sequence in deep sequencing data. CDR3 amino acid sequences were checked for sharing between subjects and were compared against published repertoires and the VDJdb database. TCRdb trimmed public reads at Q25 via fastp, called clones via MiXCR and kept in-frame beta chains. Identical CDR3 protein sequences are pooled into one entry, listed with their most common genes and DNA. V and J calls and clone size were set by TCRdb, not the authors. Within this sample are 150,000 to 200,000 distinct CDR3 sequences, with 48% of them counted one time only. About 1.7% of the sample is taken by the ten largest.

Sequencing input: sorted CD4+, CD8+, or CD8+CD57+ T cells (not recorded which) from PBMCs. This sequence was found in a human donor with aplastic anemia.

The nucleotides are TGCGCCAGCGCTGGGGGAGCACCAGTCACAGATACGCAGTATTTT. This codes for CASAGGAPVTDTQYF. The chain couples TRBV4-1 to TRBJ2-3, with the D gene possibly TRBD1 or TRBD2, each one fitting 5 bases. CDR1 and CDR2 were assigned from the germline V gene as MGHRA and YSYEKL. V is pared back by 8 bases and J by 2 bases, with 17 bases lying between the germline termini. Reading from cysteine to phenylalanine, the CDR3 counts 15 amino acids. The sequence is cut down to CDR3 DNA, 45 bases in frame from base 1.